This is a list of T cell receptor beta chains from one sample in a study of blood T cell repertoires in COVID-19. Generated by immunoSEQ multiplex PCR, the TCRdb table keeps only in-frame clones and is missing some. The table shows fewer than 300,000 clones, with around 89% occurring only once. Sequenced input: PBMCs or T cells enriched from blood (not recorded which). The source is a man aged 35-49 years who had recovered from COVID-19. Both conserved end residues are part of each CDR3. The D gene is left open where the match is weak. The size entry is marked missing in some rows and otherwise reads once, few, many or a size class.

J gene,clone size,V gene,D gene,CDR3 DNA,CDR3 protein
TRBJ1-2,NA,TRBV7-2,NA,TGTGCCAGCAGCTACCGGGACACTTATGGCTACACCTTC,CASSYRDTYGYTF
TRBJ2-6,NA,TRBV5-1,NA,TGCGCCAGCAGCTTGGTCTCCGGGACTGGGGCCAACGTCCTGACTTTC,CASSLVSGTGANVLTF
TRBJ1-2,once,TRBV9,TRBD1,TGTGCCAGCAGCGTAGAAGAGGGGACAGTACATGGCTACACCTTC,CASSVEEGTVHGYTF
TRBJ1-6,NA,TRBV28,TRBD1,TGTGCCAGCAGTTTGGGGACAGCAAATTCACCCCTCCACTTT,CASSLGTANSPLHF
TRBJ1-2,once,TRBV9,TRBD1,TGTGCCAGCAGCCCTCGAACCTCTACAGGGGCGGATGGCTACACCTTC,CASSPRTSTGADGYTF
TRBJ2-2,NA,TRBV29-1,TRBD2,TGCAGCGTTGAAGATCTAATGCGGGGGACCGGGGAGCTGTTTTTT,CSVEDLMRGTGELFF
TRBJ1-6,NA,TRBV30,NA,TGTGCCTGGAGTGTGGGAGGGGACTTGGTTTCACCCCTCCACTTT,CAWSVGGDLVSPLHF
TRBJ2-3,NA,TRBV4-1,TRBD2,TGCGCCAGCAGGGCTCTGCGACTAGCGGGGGGGCCTGGAGATACGCAGTATTTT,CASRALRLAGGPGDTQYF
TRBJ2-1,once,TRBV9,NA,TGTGCCAGCAGTCAGAGGGTGAAAAATGAGCAGTTCTTC,CASSQRVKNEQFF
TRBJ1-5,NA,TRBV15,NA,TGTGCCACCAGCAGAGATGCGGGGAACTACTATCAGCCCCAGCATTTT,CATSRDAGNYYQPQHF
TRBJ2-1,NA,TRBV6-4,NA,TGTGCCAGCTCCACCTGGGGGGAGGACAATGAGCAGTTCTTC,CASSTWGEDNEQFF
TRBJ2-3,few,TRBV7-3,TRBD1,TGTGCCAGCAGCTTAGTGGGGACAGGGGGCACAGATACGCAGTATTTT,CASSLVGTGGTDTQYF
TRBJ1-2,NA,TRBV9,NA,TGTGCCAGCAGCGTATCAGGAGGTGGTGGCTATAGTGGCTACACCTTC,CASSVSGGGGYSGYTF
TRBJ2-7,NA,TRBV4-1,TRBD2,TGCGCCAGCAGCCATCCTAAATGGGGGGGAACAACCTACGAGCAGTACTTC,CASSHPKWGGTTYEQYF
TRBJ1-2,NA,TRBV6-5,NA,TGTGCCAGCAGTTACGCGGGCTCTGGTGGCTACACCTTC,CASSYAGSGGYTF
TRBJ2-7,NA,TRBV7-8,TRBD2,TGTGCCAGCAGCTTAGCTGGGAGCGGGAGACCCTACGAGCAGTACTTC,CASSLAGSGRPYEQYF
TRBJ2-3,NA,TRBV19,NA,TGTGCCAGTAGTATTGAAACGGACACCAGCACAGATACGCAGTATTTT,CASSIETDTSTDTQYF
TRBJ2-1,NA,TRBV5-4,TRBD2,TGTGCCAGCAGCTACGGGACTAGCCCATCCTACAATGAGCAGTTCTTC,CASSYGTSPSYNEQFF
TRBJ2-2,NA,TRBV6-2/TRBV6-3,TRBD2,TGTGCCAGCAGTTACCCAGCGGGGGGGCCGGACGGGGAGCTGTTTTTT,CASSYPAGGPDGELFF
TRBJ1-3,once,TRBV7-8,NA,TGTGCCAGCAGCGCACAGGAGATCTCTGGAAACACCATATATTTT,CASSAQEISGNTIYF
TRBJ1-1,NA,TRBV7-2,TRBD1,TGTGCCAGCAGCTTAGCGGGTGGGACAGGGAACACTGAAGCTTTCTTT,CASSLAGGTGNTEAFF
TRBJ2-3,NA,TRBV6-1,NA,TGTGCCAGCAGTGAAAGTATGGCAGGGACAGATACGCAGTATTTT,CASSESMAGTDTQYF
TRBJ1-5,NA,TRBV9,NA,TGTGCCAGCAGCACTAACCCAAGCAATCAGCCCCAGCATTTT,CASSTNPSNQPQHF
TRBJ2-7,NA,TRBV9,NA,TGTGCCAGCAGCGTAGGGCGGGGGCCTGCATTGTACGAGCAGTACTTC,CASSVGRGPALYEQYF
TRBJ2-1,NA,TRBV2,TRBD2,TGTGCCAGCACCGAACTGAGACTAGCGGCGGGGAGCTCCTACAATGAGCAGTTCTTC,CASTELRLAAGSSYNEQFF
TRBJ2-7,NA,TRBV9,NA,TGTGCCAGCAGCGTAGGGTCGTCAGACTCCTACGAGCAGTACTTC,CASSVGSSDSYEQYF